What follows describes a single TCR beta chain. The data derive from a study of shared clonotypes between healthy human individuals. At the level of the study: The study used three CD4 naive, three CD4 memory, two CD8 naive and one CD8 memory plate per donor.

CD8 memory combined CD45RO+ cells with CCR7-negative CD45RA+ TemRA cells. Original analysis: Because ImmunoSEQ provided only junction sequences with no quality scores, the filtering differed. Sequencing used immunoSEQ multiplex PCR; TCRdb keeps in-frame clones, though not all of them. V and J calls and clone size are as listed in that table; D and trimming were resolved from the DNA. The sample holds about 120,000 clones; under 70% are singletons and the top ten take 24%. There are 15 residues in the CDR3. Germline V gene data show CDR1 as MGHRA and CDR2 as YSYEKL. Trimming took 4 bases from V and 3 from J, leaving 15 bases between them.

Source material: memory CD8+ T cells sorted from blood. This sample's subset: CD45RO+ cells pooled with CCR7-negative TemRA cells. This TCR was recovered from a woman in her 30s in good health. The genes are TRBV4-1 and TRBJ1-1, with D tentatively TRBD1 (5 bases). The CDR3 DNA reads TGCGCCAGCAGCCCATGGGGGGGAGGGTACACTGAAGCTTTCTTT. It specifies CASSPWGGGYTEAFF.